This TCR beta chain was recorded in a study of blood T cell repertoires in COVID-19. Study information: The United States, Italy and Spain supplied acute and convalescent COVID-19 samples. From T cells, B-cell-depleted T cells, or PBMCs came the material, which was cDNA or gDNA.

Under the authors' procedure: For nucleated cells, counts were estimated from reference gene primer amplification. Measured with immunoSEQ multiplex PCR; TCRdb has only the in-frame clones, and not every one. V, J and clone size reflect that table, while D and trimming were determined from the DNA. Of some 33,000 clones listed, approximately 90% were seen once; the top ten hold 2% to 2.5%. Sequencing was done on a sample of peripheral blood. This clonotype was sampled from a human donor in a cohort sampled during active COVID-19.

In DNA form, the CDR3 reads TGTGCCAGTAGTTCGGTCTATGGCTACACCTTC. Its protein is CASSSVYGYTF. The gene calls are TRBV19 and TRBJ1-2; D gene ambiguous. Between the trimmed V and J ends, which lost 5 bases and 4 bases, there was a span of 5 bases. Germline lookup yields CDR1 LNHDA and CDR2 SQIVND (reference sequence). The CDR3 length is 11 residues.